A selection of T cell receptor beta chains follows, all from one sample in a study of OX40 agonist ivuxolimab in advanced cancers. Measured with immunoSEQ multiplex PCR; TCRdb has only the in-frame clones, and not every one. The data contain about 82,000 clones, about 86% of them singletons. Here the sequenced sample was CD4+ or CD8+ T cells sorted from blood, taken in a trial of the OX40 agonist ivuxolimab. The source is an adult with an advanced solid tumor such as melanoma, head and neck, liver or kidney cancer. Both conserved end residues are part of each CDR3. The order of the fields is J gene, CDR3 length, V gene, CDR3 protein.

>TRBJ2-7|14|TRBV27
CASSPEDSHYEQYF
>TRBJ1-2|12|TRBV7-2
CASSKGAYGYTF
>TRBJ1-5|16|TRBV2
CASSGDPADYNQPQHF
>TRBJ2-2|13|TRBV7-3
CASSLKNTGELFF
>TRBJ1-2|11|TRBV6-1
CASSGLEGYTF
>TRBJ2-1|13|TRBV11-1
CASSWTGYNEQFF
>TRBJ1-2|14|TRBV29-1
CSGGGGRDNYGYTF
>TRBJ1-5|16|TRBV2
CASSLGLTIGNQPQHF
>TRBJ1-2|14|TRBV27
CASSSTGGFYGYTF
>TRBJ2-5|14|TRBV18
CASSPSRGVETQYF
>TRBJ1-5|14|TRBV18
CASSPSDFNQPQHF
>TRBJ2-3|15|TRBV30
CAWLVSGTGGGTQYF
>TRBJ1-1|13|TRBV7-9
CASSNWGNTEAFF
>TRBJ2-7|15|TRBV6-6
CASSAAGGSFYEQYF
>TRBJ2-5|15|TRBV5-4
CASSLEVAGGKTQYF
>TRBJ1-3|17|TRBV5-5
CASSFVDSPSSGNTIYF
>TRBJ2-7|13|TRBV7-3
CASSSDGGYEQYF
>TRBJ1-1|16|TRBV11-2
CASSLYTGTGVTEAFF
>TRBJ1-1|15|TRBV16
CASSRRQSMNTEAFF
>TRBJ1-1|13|TRBV29-1
CSVDGGPNTEAFF
>TRBJ2-7|13|TRBV4-1
CASSQVHNYEQYF
>TRBJ2-7|15|TRBV4-1
CASSQDGGQNYEQYF
>TRBJ2-1|14|TRBV27
CASSLGREGGEQFF
>TRBJ1-2|13|TRBV6-1
CASSLGWNDGYTF
>TRBJ2-3|16|TRBV7-6
CASSLIPRGRGDTQYF
>TRBJ1-2|15|TRBV5-1
CASSLDGSQGYGYTF
>TRBJ2-1|16|TRBV11-2
CASSLDTAGGPNEQFF
>TRBJ1-1|15|TRBV29-1
CSVEVMAQLNTEAFF
>TRBJ1-1|13|TRBV5-1
CASSLRQRTEAFF
>TRBJ1-1|11|TRBV6-5
CASRDTGEAFF
>TRBJ2-1|15|TRBV5-6
CASSFLSQGFNEQFF
>TRBJ2-2|15|TRBV29-1
CSVEDAQGDTGELFF